This TCR beta chain originates from a study of T cell repertoires in cytomegalovirus infection. In the study overall: Newly reported HLA-C-restricted and thoroughly characterized HLA-B-restricted CMV epitopes were employed. Signatures in public TCR beta sequences pointed to both CMV infection and matching HLA type.

With respect to this clonotype: The target antigen is unknown.

Each CDR3 protein is one row after TCRdb ran MiXCR on the reads. Of roughly 120,000 distinct CDR3 sequences listed, around 30% were seen once; the top ten hold around two fifths. General observations from the study: There were HLA-C-restricted CMV-specific TCR beta clonotypes dominating the ex vivo response. Based on cumulative public TCR beta family frequency, carriers of CMV plus the relevant HLA were identified.

CDR1 SGHTA and CDR2 FQGNSA come from the germline V gene. The CDR3 totals 17 residues. The junction had 13 bases not matched to a gene; V was cut back by 5 bases and J by 5 bases. This clonotype originated in a human donor in good health (CMV status not recorded). Some clones in this sample may be carry-over from other donors' samples. The material sequenced was CD8+ T cells from cultured PBMCs, taken from culture after CMV antigen stimulation. The V call is TRBV7-2, the J call TRBJ2-3; 10 nucleotides match TRBD2. The CDR3 nucleotides read TGTGCCAGCAGCCCTGGATTGCTAGCGGGAGTGGAAGATACGCAGTATTTT. It encodes CASSPGLLAGVEDTQYF. Complete variable domain (other parts from reference TRBV7-2 and TRBJ2-3): GAGVSQSPSNKVTEKGKDVELRCDPISGHTALYWYRQSLGQGLEFLIYFQGNSAPDKSGLPSDRFSAERTGGSVSTLTIQRTQQEDSAVYLCASSPGLLAGVEDTQYFGPGTRLTVL.